The 22 T cell receptor beta chains below all came from one sample that was sequenced in a study of CD8+ T cells in alopecia areata (dated by TCRdb to between 2017 and 2018). This sample's time point label indicates: baseline before oral tofacitinib. Library preparation employed the immunoSEQ multiplex PCR assay. For TCR sequencing, RNA was extracted from every sample and reverse transcribed into cDNA to serve as template. The clones in this table, taken by TCRdb from immuneACCESS, are in-frame only. Not every clone is retained; where verified, under half of the shortfall comes from an unresolved V gene, and the cause of the rest is unknown. The sample data list under 70,000 clones, and roughly 57% of these were observed just once. The ten largest clones capture about 15% of the sample. The source was CD8+ T cells sorted from blood, collected at week 0. The receptor source for this set is a human donor with alopecia areata.

The V gene is TRBV6-5, the J gene TRBJ1-2, with a weak D call TRBD1 (5 bases). V was shortened by 2 bases and J by 3 bases, with 10 bases between the two germline ends. The CDR3 totals 14 residues. Germline CDR1 and CDR2: MNHEY and SVGAGI. Here the CDR3 reads CASSYRQGYYGYTF. CDR3 nucleotide sequence: TGTGCCAGCAGTTACCGCCAGGGCTACTATGGCTACACCTTC.

This clone has more than one count but fewer than ten. The CDR3 sequence is CSVGGGLPYNEQFF. The CDR3 DNA sequence: TGCAGCGTTGGAGGGGGCTTGCCCTACAATGAGCAGTTCTTC. The gene calls are TRBV29-1 and TRBJ2-1; 7 bases map to TRBD1. This CDR3 is 14 amino acids long. The V gene end was trimmed by 4 bases and the J gene end by 2 bases; junction bases not matched to a gene: 5. Germline V gene sequence: CDR1 SQVTM, CDR2 ANQGSEA.

The rearrangement joins TRBV27 to TRBJ1-2, with 9 bases aligning to TRBD1. The CDR3 length is 14 residues. CDR1 MNHEY and CDR2 SMNVEV come from the germline V gene (reference sequence). The junction had 10 bases not matched to a gene; V was cut back by 6 bases and J by 8 bases. CDR3 sequence: CASSATGGAWGYTF. The CDR3 DNA follows: TGTGCCAGCAGCGCAACAGGGGGCGCCTGGGGCTACACCTTC.

Comments on this clone: The germline gene is not matched at one end of the junction; a read error may be the cause. This sequence joins TRBV28 and TRBJ2-5, with a weak D call TRBD2 (6 bases). Germline CDR1 reads MDHEN; CDR2 reads SYDVKM. This CDR3 spans 14 amino acids. The CDR3 bases are TGTGCCACCGAGACTGATGACAGACTAGAGGCCCAGTACTTC. Residues: CATETDDRLEAQYF. Full variable domain (missing parts from reference TRBV28 and TRBJ2-5): DVKVTQSSRYLVKRTGEKVFLECVQDMDHENMFWYRQDPGLGLRLIYFSYDVKMKEKGDIPEGYSVSREKKERFSLILESASTNQTSMYLCATETDDRLEAQYFGPGTRLLVL.

This chain connects TRBV5-6 to TRBJ1-1; D is uncertain. CDR1 is SGHDT, CDR2 YYEEEE, per germline. This CDR3 has 12 amino acids. V lost 4 bases, J lost 6 bases, and 10 bases lay in between. The DNA of the CDR3 is TGTGCCAGCAGCGGGATAGATCCTGAAGCTTTCTTT. Protein sequence: CASSGIDPEAFF.

As to this clone: The same CDR3 is also encoded by other DNA sequences in this sample. This chain links TRBV30 with TRBJ1-2, with TRBD1 matching over 9 bases. V shed 0 bases, J shed 2 bases, and the junction held 1 base outside the gene matches. The CDR3 is made up of 14 amino acids. Germline CDR1 reads GTSNPN; CDR2 reads SVGIG (reference sequence). CDR3: CAWSVGTGNYGYTF. Here the CDR3 DNA reads TGTGCCTGGAGTGTAGGGACAGGGAACTATGGCTACACCTTC.

This sequence joins TRBV5-8 and TRBJ2-5, with D possibly being TRBD2 (5 bases). Looked up from germline, CDR1 is SGHTS and CDR2 is YDEGEE. The CDR3 covers 14 residues. The ends were cut back, 2 bases at V and 2 bases at J, with 10 bases in the middle. In DNA, the CDR3 is TGTGCCAGCAGCTTACGGACTGGTCAAGAGACCCAGTACTTC. The encoded protein is CASSLRTGQETQYF.

This clone has more than one count but fewer than ten. V and J are TRBV5-6 and TRBJ2-6; D gene unclear. Trimming removed 2 bases from V and 0 bases from J, with 3 bases in between. CDR3 size: 14 residues. Germline-derived CDR1 and CDR2 are SGHDT and YYEEEE. CDR3 DNA sequence: TGTGCCAGCAGCTTCAGCTCTGGGGCCAACGTCCTGACTTTC. As protein: CASSFSSGANVLTF.

This clone was recorded a few times. The chain recombines TRBV29-1 with TRBJ1-1; D not resolved. Trimming took off 4 bases at V and 4 bases at J, with 7 bases between the two ends. The CDR3 contains 11 residues. Germline lookup yields CDR1 SQVTM and CDR2 ANQGSEA. The CDR3 bases are TGCAGCGTTGCGCCGGGCACTGAAGCTTTCTTT. Amino acid sequence: CSVAPGTEAFF.

The rearrangement joins TRBV30 to TRBJ1-2; D ambiguous. The CDR3 consists of 13 residues. V was cut by 3 bases and J by 0 bases, with 8 bases left in between. Germline assignment: CDR1 GTSNPN and CDR2 SVGIG (reference sequence). The CDR3 here is CAWSRSSNYGYTF. The DNA of the CDR3 is TGTGCCTGGAGCCGGAGCTCTAACTATGGCTACACCTTC.

V gene TRBV30 combines with J gene TRBJ2-7; 10 bases align to TRBD1. Per germline, CDR1 GTSNPN and CDR2 SVGIG (reference sequence). The CDR3 runs 12 residues. The V and J ends lost 8 bases and 6 bases, in that order; junction bases with no gene match: 7. The CDR3 spells CAGRDRGSEQYF. CDR3 nucleotides: TGTGCCGGAAGGGACAGGGGTTCCGAGCAGTACTTC.

The chain carries TRBV6-5 and TRBJ2-1; D is perhaps TRBD1 or TRBD2 (6 bases each). Between the trimmed V and J ends, which lost 4 bases and 6 bases, there was a span of 16 bases. In germline, CDR1 is MNHEY, CDR2 SVGAGI. The CDR3 covers 15 residues. The CDR3 bases are TGTGCCAGCAGTTCTAGAGGGGGGCGAGGCAATGAGCAGTTCTTC. Its protein is CASSSRGGRGNEQFF.

This clone appeared a few times. The rearrangement uses TRBV7-2 and TRBJ2-5; 12 bases are shared with TRBD2. The CDR3 sequence is 16 residues long. Germline lookup yields CDR1 SGHTA and CDR2 FQGNSA. V shed 0 bases, J shed 2 bases, and the junction held 1 base outside the gene matches. The CDR3 nucleotides are TGTGCCAGCAGCTTAGCGACTAGCGGGAGACAAGAGACCCAGTACTTC. It is translated as CASSLATSGRQETQYF.

The chain has TRBV7-9 and TRBJ1-1; D not resolved. V was shortened by 5 bases and J by 1 base, with 14 bases between the two germline ends. Germline V gene sequence: CDR1 SEHNR, CDR2 FQNEAQ (reference sequence). The CDR3 is 15 residues long. In DNA form, the CDR3 reads TGTGCCAGCAGCCACCCCGTCAGATCGAACACTGAAGCTTTCTTT. This encodes CASSHPVRSNTEAFF.

The gene calls are TRBV6-6 and TRBJ2-7, with D possibly being TRBD1 or TRBD2 (5 bases each). Germline CDR1 reads MNHNY; CDR2 reads SVGAGI (reference sequence). Trimming removed 4 bases from V and 6 bases from J, with 7 bases in between. The CDR3 has 11 amino acids. The CDR3 nucleotides are TGTGCCAGCAGTTGGGGGTCCGAGCAGTACTTC. This translates into CASSWGSEQYF.

The rearrangement links TRBV7-2 to TRBJ1-5; D unresolved. This CDR3 is 16 amino acids long. In germline, CDR1 is SGHTA, CDR2 FQGNSA. Between the trimmed V and J ends, which lost 5 bases and 2 bases, there was a span of 16 bases. CDR3 nucleotides: TGTGCCAGCAGCGACGAAGTAGCTTTGGGCAATCAGCCCCAGCATTTT. This translates into CASSDEVALGNQPQHF.

The chain couples TRBV4-1 to TRBJ2-1; TRBD2 aligns across 8 bases. CDR3 size: 16 residues. With V trimmed by 4 bases and J by 4 bases, 9 bases remained unmatched. CDR1 MGHRA and CDR2 YSYEKL come from the germline V gene. For the CDR3, the DNA is TGCGCCAGCAGCCTTACAACTAGCGGAGTATACAATGAGCAGTTCTTC. Its translation is CASSLTTSGVYNEQFF.

V and J are TRBV7-2 and TRBJ1-2, with D possibly being TRBD1 (6 bases). CDR1 SGHTA and CDR2 FQGNSA come from the germline V gene. This CDR3 contains 16 residues. The V and J ends lost 5 bases and 3 bases respectively, with 19 bases between them. CDR3 DNA: TGTGCCAGCAGCCCCCCTCGCGGGGGGCTTGACTATGGCTACACCTTC. The encoded protein is CASSPPRGGLDYGYTF.

This clone was seen a few times. The V gene is TRBV7-9, the J gene TRBJ2-5; perhaps D is TRBD1 or TRBD2 (5 bases each). The CDR3 is 14 residues long. CDR1 SEHNR and CDR2 FQNEAQ come from the germline V gene (reference sequence). Trimming took 10 bases from V and 2 from J, leaving 17 bases between them. CDR3 DNA: TGTGCCATCGACTCATTGGGACGGCAAGAGACCCAGTACTTC. Its translation: CAIDSLGRQETQYF.

The chain joins TRBV2 to TRBJ1-5; D remains ambiguous. The CDR3 spans 13 residues. Germline loops: CDR1 SNHLY, CDR2 FYNNEI. The ends were cut back, 2 bases at V and 0 bases at J, with 2 bases in the middle. In nucleotides, the CDR3 is TGTGCCAGCAGTGAATATAGCAATCAGCCCCAGCATTTT. It is translated as CASSEYSNQPQHF.

Here the CDR3 reads CASSLSVDATDWETQYF. The DNA for the CDR3 is TGTGCCAGCAGCTTAAGTGTGGATGCCACGGACTGGGAGACCCAGTACTTC. The chain employs TRBV11-1 and TRBJ2-5, with a tentative D call TRBD2 (5 bases). Trimming pared 2 bases from V and 5 bases from J, leaving 21 bases between. This CDR3 region has 17 residues. Germline V gene lookup returns CDR1 SGHAT and CDR2 FQDESV (reference sequence).

This clone was picked up a small number of times. The rearrangement joins TRBV5-6 to TRBJ2-7; perhaps TRBD1 as D (6 bases). Per germline, CDR1 SGHDT and CDR2 YYEEEE. The CDR3 is 15 residues long. Trimming shortened V by 4 bases and J by 1 base, and 15 bases separated the two germline ends. The CDR3, as DNA: TGTGCCAGCAGCGACAGGCTGGCCCCATCCTACGAGCAGTACTTC. This sequence encodes CASSDRLAPSYEQYF.